This TCR beta chain was found in a study of blood T cell repertoires in COVID-19. Only in-frame clones appear in the TCRdb table, and some are missing; sequencing was by immunoSEQ multiplex PCR. The profile shows about 190,000 clones, approximately 82% of them singletons. CDR3 length equals 15 residues. Germline CDR1 reads MNHNS; CDR2 reads SASEGT. Trimming cost V 1 base and J 0 bases, with 7 bases left between them. The TCR was taken from a woman of 80 years or more with active or convalescent COVID-19. The rearrangement links TRBV6-1 to TRBJ2-1; D gene ambiguous. The sample was peripheral blood. CDR3 protein: CASSEVVHSYNEQFF. CDR3 bases: TGTGCCAGCAGTGAAGTTGTCCACTCCTACAATGAGCAGTTCTTC.